This TCR beta chain comes out of a study of blood T cell repertoires in COVID-19 (dated by TCRdb to the early 2020s). Notes on the research overall: The collaborator samples originated in the United States, Italy and Spain and spanned the acute and convalescent phases of COVID-19. The prospective study material was composed of cDNA or gDNA derived from T cells, B-cell-depleted T cells, or PBMCs. Deeply sampled blood TCRbeta repertoires from subjects exposed to, actively infected with, or recovered from COVID-19 were included in the dataset. A freely available public database, intended as a resource for researchers studying the immune response to SARS-CoV-2, is where the repertoires were released. The samples were drawn from the first 160 participants of the ongoing ImmuneRACE study and from roughly 1,300 subjects provided by 6 global collaborators. A de-identified subject ID, COVID-19 status, age in years and sex were almost always included in the sample metadata. HLA class I and class II types, where available, came from metadata supplied by the sample provider rather than from assay-based typing.

Regarding this clone: What this receptor recognizes is not known. Nothing much larger sits one base from this clone, and base qualities are not available.

One collaborating source in Seattle enrolled patients while the patients were actively infected and followed the patients over time throughout the course of disease. Each collaborating institution followed its own protocols to collect whole blood in K2EDTA tubes. Collaborator samples were shipped for TCRbeta analysis as frozen whole blood, isolated PBMCs, or DNA extracted from either sample type. TCRbeta CDR3 regions were amplified from genomic DNA using the immunoSEQ Assay, a bias-controlled multiplex PCR. The source study handled its data this way. The number of nucleated cells in each sample was estimated from the amplification of reference gene primers within the assay. Sequence reads were collapsed and filtered to measure the absolute abundance of every unique TCRbeta CDR3 rearrangement. For each sample, productive Simpson clonality was calculated as the square root of Simpson's diversity index over productive rearrangements. The clones in this table, taken by TCRdb from immuneACCESS, are in-frame only. Not every clone is retained; where verified, under half of the shortfall comes from an unresolved V gene, and the cause of the rest is unknown. V and J calls and clone size are given by that table; D and trimming were obtained from the DNA. Across this sample there are over 130,000 clones, with roughly 89% seen only once. The top ten clones comprise around 9.5% of the sample.

Summary of the overall study and its limitations: The quantity of clinical and demographic metadata differed by source and by participant and was supplied without curation.

CDR1 and CDR2 (LNHDA, SQIVND) derive from the germline V gene (reference sequence). Measured from the cysteine to the phenylalanine, the CDR3 is 18 residues long. Left in the record is the CDR3 DNA by itself, 54 bases read in frame from the first base. V sheds 5 bases and J sheds 1 base, leaving 23 bases between their ends. What was sequenced was peripheral blood. The rearrangement combines TRBV19 with TRBJ1-2; too little of a D gene remains to name it. This receptor was obtained from a man younger than 45 with COVID-19, enrolled during active disease. In nucleotide form, the sequence is TGTGCCAGTAGTCTCCTTCAGGCTACCCATTCCTTTAACTATGGCTACACCTTC. It encodes CASSLLQATHSFNYGYTF. Reference TRBV19 and TRBJ1-2 genes cover what lies past the CDR3, so the full variable domain is DGGITQSPKYLFRKEGQNVTLSCEQNLNHDAMYWYRQDPGQGLRLIYYSQIVNDFQKGDIAEGYSVSREKKESFPLTVTSAQKNPTAFYLCASSLLQATHSFNYGYTFGSGTRLTVV.